This T cell receptor beta chain stems from a study of blood T cell repertoires in COVID-19. Looking at the study overall: Spain, Italy and the United States supplied samples that represented acute and convalescent COVID-19. PBMCs, B-cell-depleted T cells, or T cells provided the cDNA or gDNA that made up the material.

Participants had their cohort set by participant-reported clinical history. The V and J ends lost 4 bases and 2 bases respectively, with 12 bases between them. This CDR3 has 15 residues. Germline values: CDR1 LGHNA, CDR2 YNFKEQ. How the authors handled the data: Nucleated cell counts were estimated from reference gene primer amplification. The protocol was immunoSEQ multiplex PCR, while the TCRdb copy is restricted to in-frame clones and leaves out a portion. V and J calls and clone size follow that table, whereas D and trimming were derived from the DNA. The sample has a few hundred thousand clones, less than 90% seen once.

This clonotype was obtained from a woman aged 45-60 years who had recovered from COVID-19. The chain recombines TRBV4-2 with TRBJ1-5, with unresolved D. Sequences were obtained from PBMCs or T cells enriched from blood (not recorded which). CDR3 amino acids: CASSLDFGGNQPQHF. The CDR3 nucleotides read TGTGCCAGCAGCCTTGATTTCGGGGGCAATCAGCCCCAGCATTTT.